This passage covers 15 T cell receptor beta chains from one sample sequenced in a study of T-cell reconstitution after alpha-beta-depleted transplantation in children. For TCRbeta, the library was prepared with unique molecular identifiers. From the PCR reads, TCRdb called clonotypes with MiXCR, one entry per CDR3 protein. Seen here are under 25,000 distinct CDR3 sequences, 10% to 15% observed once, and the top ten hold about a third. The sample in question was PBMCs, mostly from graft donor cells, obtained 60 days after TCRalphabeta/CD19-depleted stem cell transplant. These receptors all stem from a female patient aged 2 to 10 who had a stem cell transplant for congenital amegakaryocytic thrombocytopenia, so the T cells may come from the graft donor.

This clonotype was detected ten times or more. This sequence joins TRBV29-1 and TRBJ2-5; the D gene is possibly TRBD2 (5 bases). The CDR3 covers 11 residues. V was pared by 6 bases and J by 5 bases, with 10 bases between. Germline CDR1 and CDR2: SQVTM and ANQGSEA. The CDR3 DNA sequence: TGCAGCGTACTAGTTCTGGAGACCCAGTACTTC. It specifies CSVLVLETQYF.

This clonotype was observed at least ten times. The CDR3 here is CASSLATSGFTDTQYF. Written as DNA, the CDR3 is TGTGCCAGCAGTTTAGCGACTAGCGGATTCACAGATACGCAGTATTTT. The rearrangement joins TRBV28 to TRBJ2-3; 9 bases line up with TRBD2. J lost 2 bases, V lost 2 bases, and 5 bases had no gene match. The V gene's germline CDR1 is MDHEN and CDR2 SYDVKM. This CDR3 contains 16 residues. The whole variable domain, remainder taken from reference TRBV28 and TRBJ2-3, is DVKVTQSSRYLVKRTGEKVFLECVQDMDHENMFWYRQDPGLGLRLIYFSYDVKMKEKGDIPEGYSVSREKKERFSLILESASTNQTSMYLCASSLATSGFTDTQYFGPGTRLTVL.

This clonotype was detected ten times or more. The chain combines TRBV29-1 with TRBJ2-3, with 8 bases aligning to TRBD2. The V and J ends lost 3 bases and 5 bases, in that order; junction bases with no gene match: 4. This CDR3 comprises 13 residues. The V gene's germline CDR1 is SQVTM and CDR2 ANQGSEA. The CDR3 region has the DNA TGCAGCGTTGATTTCGGGAGGGGAGATACGCAGTATTTT. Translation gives CSVDFGRGDTQYF.

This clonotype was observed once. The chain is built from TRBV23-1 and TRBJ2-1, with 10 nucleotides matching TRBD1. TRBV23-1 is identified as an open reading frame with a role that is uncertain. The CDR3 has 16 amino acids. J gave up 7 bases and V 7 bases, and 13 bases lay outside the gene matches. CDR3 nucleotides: TGCGCCAGCAACCCTCCCCAGAGACAGGGGGCGAATGAGCAGTTCTTC. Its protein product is CASNPPQRQGANEQFF.

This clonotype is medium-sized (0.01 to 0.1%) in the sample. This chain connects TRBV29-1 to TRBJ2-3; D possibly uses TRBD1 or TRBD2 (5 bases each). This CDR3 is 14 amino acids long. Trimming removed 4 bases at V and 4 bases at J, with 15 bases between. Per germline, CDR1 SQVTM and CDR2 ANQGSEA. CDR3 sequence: CSVGRGQRADTQYF. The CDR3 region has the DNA TGCAGCGTTGGTCGGGGCCAAAGAGCAGATACGCAGTATTTT.

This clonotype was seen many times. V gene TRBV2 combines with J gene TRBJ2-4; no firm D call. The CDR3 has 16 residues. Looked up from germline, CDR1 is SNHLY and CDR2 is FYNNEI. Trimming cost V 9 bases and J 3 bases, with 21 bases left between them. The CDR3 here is CASMDPGFAGKNIQYF. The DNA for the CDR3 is TGTGCCAGTATGGACCCGGGCTTCGCCGGCAAAAACATTCAGTACTTC.

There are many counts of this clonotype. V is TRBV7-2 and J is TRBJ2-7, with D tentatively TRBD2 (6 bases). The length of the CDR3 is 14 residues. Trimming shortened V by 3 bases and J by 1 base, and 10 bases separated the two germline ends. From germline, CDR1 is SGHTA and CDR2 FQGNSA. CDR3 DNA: TGTGCCAGCAGCTTGGCTAGCGTTTCCTACGAGCAGTACTTC. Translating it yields CASSLASVSYEQYF.

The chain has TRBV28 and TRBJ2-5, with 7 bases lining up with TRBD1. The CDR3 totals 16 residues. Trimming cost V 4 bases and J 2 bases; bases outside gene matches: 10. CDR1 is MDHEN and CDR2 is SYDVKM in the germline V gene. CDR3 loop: CASSSPTTGSQETQYF. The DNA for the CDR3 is TGTGCCAGCAGTTCACCTACGACAGGGTCTCAAGAGACCCAGTACTTC. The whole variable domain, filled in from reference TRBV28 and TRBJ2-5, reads DVKVTQSSRYLVKRTGEKVFLECVQDMDHENMFWYRQDPGLGLRLIYFSYDVKMKEKGDIPEGYSVSREKKERFSLILESASTNQTSMYLCASSSPTTGSQETQYFGPGTRLLVL.

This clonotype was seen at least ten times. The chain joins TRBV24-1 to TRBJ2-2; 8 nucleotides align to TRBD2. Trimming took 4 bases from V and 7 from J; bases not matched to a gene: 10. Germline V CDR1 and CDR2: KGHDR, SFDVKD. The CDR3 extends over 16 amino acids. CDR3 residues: CATSDPAGENGGELFF. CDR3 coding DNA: TGTGCCACCAGTGACCCAGCGGGAGAAAACGGCGGGGAGCTGTTTTTT.

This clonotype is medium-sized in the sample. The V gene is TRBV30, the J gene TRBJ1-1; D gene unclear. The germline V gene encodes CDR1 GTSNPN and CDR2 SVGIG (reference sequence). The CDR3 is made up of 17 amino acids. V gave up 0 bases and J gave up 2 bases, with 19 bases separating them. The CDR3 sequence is CAWSVARVRSTNTEAFF. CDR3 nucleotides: TGTGCCTGGAGTGTAGCTAGGGTAAGATCGACTAACACTGAAGCTTTCTTT.

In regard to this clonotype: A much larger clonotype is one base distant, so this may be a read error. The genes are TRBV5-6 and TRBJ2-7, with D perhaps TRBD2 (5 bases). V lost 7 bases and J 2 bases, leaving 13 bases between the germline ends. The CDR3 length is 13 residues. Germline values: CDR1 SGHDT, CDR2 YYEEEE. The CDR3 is CASGPWGAYEQYF. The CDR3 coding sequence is TGTGCCAGCGGGCCTTGGGGAGCCTACGAGCAGTACTTC.

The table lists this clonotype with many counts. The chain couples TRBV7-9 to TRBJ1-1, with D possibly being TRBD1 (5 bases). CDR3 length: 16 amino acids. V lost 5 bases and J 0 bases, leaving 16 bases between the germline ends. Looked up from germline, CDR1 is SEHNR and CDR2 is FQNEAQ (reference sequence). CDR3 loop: CASSRLQGPLNTEAFF. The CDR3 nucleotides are TGTGCCAGCAGCCGCCTCCAGGGTCCGCTGAACACTGAAGCTTTCTTT.

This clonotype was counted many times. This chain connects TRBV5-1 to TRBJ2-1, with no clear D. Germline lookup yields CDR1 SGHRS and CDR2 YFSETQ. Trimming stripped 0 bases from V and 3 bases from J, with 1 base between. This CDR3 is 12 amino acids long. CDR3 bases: TGCGCCAGCAGCTTGGACTACAATGAGCAGTTCTTC. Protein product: CASSLDYNEQFF.

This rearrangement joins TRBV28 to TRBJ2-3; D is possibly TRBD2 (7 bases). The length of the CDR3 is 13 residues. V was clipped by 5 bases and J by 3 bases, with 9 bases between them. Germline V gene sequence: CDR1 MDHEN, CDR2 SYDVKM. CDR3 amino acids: CASSRGATDTQYF. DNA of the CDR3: TGTGCCAGCAGTCGGGGGGCAACAGATACGCAGTATTTT.

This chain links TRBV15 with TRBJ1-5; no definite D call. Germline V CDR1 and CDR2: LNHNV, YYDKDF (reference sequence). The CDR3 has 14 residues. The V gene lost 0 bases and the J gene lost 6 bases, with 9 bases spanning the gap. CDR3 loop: CATSREGTVQPQHF. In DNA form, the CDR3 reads TGTGCCACCAGCAGAGAGGGTACCGTTCAGCCCCAGCATTTT.